A single sample gave rise to the 13 T cell receptor beta chains below, sequenced in a study of T-cell memory formation after mild COVID-19 (dated by TCRdb to the early 2020s). Library prep was done by 5' RACE. The instrument given in TCRdb is Illumina NovaSeq 6000. The raw public reads went through TCRdb reprocessing: fastp at Q25, MiXCR clone calling, in-frame beta chains kept. One record per CDR3 amino acid sequence lists the most common genes and DNA. This sample gives approximately 300,000 distinct CDR3 sequences in total; roughly 21% of them show up just once. The ten largest clones represent over 20% of the sample. The sample was PBMCs or a T cell subset sorted from them (not recorded which). These receptors were collected from a man younger than 35 who had mild COVID-19 (a few samples of this study predate the infection). The sample titles of this study are shuffled in the database, so cell type and time point are left out; the donor was told from shared clones.

There are many counts of this clonotype. The chain uses TRBV7-3 and TRBJ1-1; D gene ambiguous. This CDR3 comprises 16 residues. Germline V gene lookup returns CDR1 SGHTA and CDR2 FQGTGA. V lost 1 base and J 4 bases, leaving 16 bases between the germline ends. CDR3 in amino acids: CASSLNAAKMGTEAFF. CDR3 nucleotides: TGTGCCAGCAGCTTAAATGCCGCGAAAATGGGCACTGAAGCTTTCTTT.

This clonotype turned up a few times. The chain recombines TRBV5-6 with TRBJ1-6; 8 nucleotides align to TRBD1. The ends lost 4 bases at V and 8 bases at J; junction bases unmatched: 8. CDR1 and CDR2 from the germline V gene are SGHDT and YYEEEE. The CDR3 is made up of 15 amino acids. The CDR3 nucleotides are TGTGCCAGCAGCCCCCGGACAGGGCGTGATTCACCCCTCCACTTT. Translated: CASSPRTGRDSPLHF.

This clonotype was counted between two and nine times. The chain employs TRBV2 and TRBJ2-1, with D unresolved. The CDR3 totals 13 residues. Trimming pared 2 bases from V and 2 bases from J, leaving 4 bases between. The germline CDR1 and CDR2 sequences are SNHLY and FYNNEI. The CDR3 DNA sequence: TGTGCCAGCAGTGAACTGGCCTACAATGAGCAGTTCTTC. Translating gives CASSELAYNEQFF.

The rearrangement joins TRBV7-9 to TRBJ2-1, with no clear D. CDR3 length equals 12 residues. The V gene's germline CDR1 is SEHNR and CDR2 FQNEAQ (reference sequence). The V gene lost 4 bases and the J gene lost 8 bases, with 9 bases spanning the gap. Here the CDR3 DNA reads TGTGCCAGCAGCTCGAACCTGGATGAGCAGTTCTTC. Its protein is CASSSNLDEQFF.

This clonotype came up a few times. This chain connects TRBV4-3 to TRBJ1-4; D is undetermined. With 5 bases removed from V and 0 bases from J, the gap between germline ends came to 10 bases. This CDR3 is built from 15 residues. Looked up from germline, CDR1 is LGHNA and CDR2 is YSLEER. The CDR3 DNA follows: TGCGCCAGCAGCGTCACACCCACAACTAATGAAAAACTGTTTTTT. Its translation is CASSVTPTTNEKLFF.

The V call is TRBV6-2 or TRBV6-3, the J call TRBJ1-5; 10 nucleotides align to TRBD1. This CDR3 has 18 amino acids. V was clipped by 2 bases and J by 3 bases; unmatched bases: 10. Germline CDR1 reads MNHEY; CDR2 reads SVGEGT. The CDR3 here is CASSYTPGQGFVNQPQHF. The CDR3 region has the DNA TGTGCCAGCAGTTACACCCCGGGACAGGGGTTTGTCAATCAGCCCCAGCATTTT.

The chain is built from TRBV6-5 and TRBJ2-6; D ambiguous. This CDR3 contains 16 residues. CDR1 MNHEY and CDR2 SVGAGI come from the germline V gene. Trimming stripped 0 bases from V and 0 bases from J, with 6 bases between. In nucleotides, the CDR3 is TGTGCCAGCAGTTACTCCACCCCCTCTGGGGCCAACGTCCTGACTTTC. This translates into CASSYSTPSGANVLTF.

This clonotype was observed at least ten times. The J gene is TRBJ2-5, the V gene TRBV27, with 8 bases that match TRBD1. The CDR3 has 16 amino acids. Germline CDR1 reads MNHEY; CDR2 reads SMNVEV (reference sequence). Unmatched junction bases numbered 9, after V lost 6 bases and J lost 0 bases. The DNA for the CDR3 is TGTGCCAGCAGACCATATTGGGGACAGGACCAAGAGACCCAGTACTTC. Protein sequence: CASRPYWGQDQETQYF.

This chain joins TRBV24-1 and TRBJ1-1; no clear D gene. CDR3 length: 10 amino acids. Germline CDR1 is KGHDR and CDR2 is SFDVKD. V was trimmed by 5 bases and J by 5 bases, leaving 2 bases between them. In nucleotides, the CDR3 is TGTGCCACCAGTGCGACTGAAGCTTTCTTT. Translated: CATSATEAFF.

This clonotype was detected ten times or more. The chain is built from TRBV28 and TRBJ1-5, with TRBD1 matching over 9 bases. There are 16 residues in the CDR3. The J segment lost 6 bases and the V segment lost 2 bases, leaving 8 bases of the junction unmatched. Germline values: CDR1 MDHEN, CDR2 SYDVKM. CDR3 sequence (DNA): TGTGCCAGCAGTTTACTCTGGGGACAGGGACGTCAGCCCCAGCATTTT. Protein: CASSLLWGQGRQPQHF.

This clonotype came up a few times. The chain combines TRBV7-3 with TRBJ2-3, with D tentatively TRBD1 (5 bases). The CDR3 extends over 16 amino acids. Between the trimmed V and J ends, which lost 5 bases and 0 bases, there was a span of 15 bases. CDR1 and CDR2 from the germline V gene are SGHTA and FQGTGA. CDR3 DNA sequence: TGTGCCAGCAGCCCGAAGACAGTTTCTAGCACAGATACGCAGTATTTT. Translation gives CASSPKTVSSTDTQYF.

This clonotype turned up a few times. V is TRBV7-2 and J is TRBJ1-6; tentative D call: TRBD1 (5 bases). Per the germline V gene, CDR1 is SGHTA and CDR2 is FQGNSA. The CDR3 is 13 amino acids. V was pared by 6 bases and J by 10 bases, with 13 bases between. The DNA of the CDR3 is TGTGCCAGCAGGGGGGGGGAAGGATCACCCCTCCACTTT. Translation: CASRGGEGSPLHF.

The CDR3 DNA reads TGTGCCAGCAGCTCGGGACATTCGAACACCGGGGAGCTGTTTTTT. Translating gives CASSSGHSNTGELFF. The chain is built from TRBV7-2 and TRBJ2-2; the D gene is possibly TRBD1 (6 bases). Germline assignment: CDR1 SGHTA and CDR2 FQGNSA. V shed 4 bases and J shed 0 bases, with 9 bases lying between them. The CDR3 has 15 residues.